This T cell receptor (beta chain) is from a study of cytomegalovirus exposure and HLA in healthy donors. Findings of the study overall: Confirmation was obtained in vitro that three CMV-associated chains are specific for CMV antigens.

As for this clone: No antigen is known for it.

The study ran its PCR with 60 Vbeta and 13 Jbeta primers. Using immunoSEQ multiplex PCR, the repertoire was profiled, and TCRdb retains in-frame clones only, with some absent. Of more than 150,000 clones in the sample, around 78% are singletons; the top ten hold approximately 1.5%. V lost 3 bases to trimming and J lost 8 bases; unmatched junction nucleotides: 4. Germline V lookup: CDR1 SGHNT, CDR2 YYREEE (reference sequence). This CDR3 comprises 13 residues. The sequenced sample consisted of PBMCs. V and J are TRBV5-4 and TRBJ2-1; the match to TRBD2 covers 8 bases. This receptor was identified in a man in his forties in good health and CMV-seronegative. The CDR3 coding sequence is TGTGCCAGCAGCTCCGGGACTAGTGATGAGCAGTTCTTC. Amino acids: CASSSGTSDEQFF.